The 15 T cell receptor beta chains below all came from one sample that was sequenced in a study of OX40 agonist ivuxolimab in advanced cancers. Repertoires were generated with immunoSEQ multiplex PCR, while TCRdb's copy carries only in-frame clones and drops some. Here the sample spans just under 85,000 clones, over 80% being singletons. The material sequenced was CD4+ or CD8+ T cells sorted from blood, taken in a trial of the OX40 agonist ivuxolimab. The receptors stem from an adult with an advanced solid tumor such as melanoma, head and neck, liver or kidney cancer.

The chain employs TRBV29-1 and TRBJ1-1; perhaps TRBD1 as D (6 bases). V was trimmed by 4 bases and J by 1 base, leaving 16 bases between them. The CDR3 length is 15 residues. The germline gives CDR1 SQVTM, CDR2 ANQGSEA. The CDR3 DNA reads TGCAGCGTTGGGGCCCAGGGGCTTGCGAACACTGAAGCTTTCTTT. Translated: CSVGAQGLANTEAFF.

The chain combines TRBV4-3 with TRBJ1-3, with a tentative D call TRBD1 (6 bases). The V gene lost 0 bases and the J gene lost 0 bases, with 12 bases spanning the gap. The CDR3 contains 17 residues. Germline V lookup: CDR1 LGHNA, CDR2 YSLEER. CDR3 nucleotide sequence: TGCGCCAGCAGCCAAGACGTGGGGGCCAACTCTGGAAACACCATATATTTT. Its translation is CASSQDVGANSGNTIYF.

The rearrangement joins TRBV7-2 to TRBJ2-5, with 9 bases aligning to TRBD1. Per germline, CDR1 SGHTA and CDR2 FQGNSA. Trimming cost V 5 bases and J 0 bases; bases outside gene matches: 7. There are 16 residues in the CDR3. In DNA, the CDR3 is TGTGCCAGCAGCCGCCTCGGGACAGGGAACCAAGAGACCCAGTACTTC. It is translated as CASSRLGTGNQETQYF.

This clone has a single count. This chain joins TRBV5-1 and TRBJ2-3; D is possibly TRBD2 (6 bases). The V end was cut by 4 bases, the J end by 0 bases, with 18 bases between. Germline V gene data show CDR1 as SGHRS and CDR2 as YFSETQ. This CDR3 comprises 17 residues. CDR3: CASSPSPSGGSTDTQYF. CDR3 DNA: TGCGCCAGCAGCCCCTCTCCGTCCGGGGGAAGCACAGATACGCAGTATTTT.

The genes are TRBV10-1 and TRBJ1-6, with D perhaps TRBD1 (5 bases). Per the germline V gene, CDR1 is WNHNN and CDR2 is SYGVQD (reference sequence). Trimming stripped 2 bases from V and 7 bases from J, with 21 bases between. The CDR3 contains 18 residues. The CDR3 DNA sequence: TGCGCCAGCAGTGAGATAGCGGGCTGGGGCAGAGCGAATTCACCCCTCCACTTT. Encoded protein: CASSEIAGWGRANSPLHF.

In this sample, this clone turned up once. The V and J genes are TRBV6-6 and TRBJ1-1; no firm D call. V was cut by 2 bases and J by 4 bases, with 14 bases left in between. CDR3 size: 15 residues. Germline V gene lookup returns CDR1 MNHNY and CDR2 SVGAGI (reference sequence). The DNA for the CDR3 is TGTGCCAGCAGTTACAGGGAGGGAGGGAGCACTGAAGCTTTCTTT. Protein product: CASSYREGGSTEAFF.

This chain connects TRBV19 to TRBJ1-5; D may be TRBD1 (6 bases). There are 14 residues in the CDR3. The ends were cut back, 9 bases at V and 2 bases at J, with 14 bases in the middle. Germline values: CDR1 LNHDA, CDR2 SQIVND (reference sequence). As DNA, the CDR3 is TGTGCCAGCCGAGATGGGGGCGGCAATCAGCCCCAGCATTTT. Its protein product is CASRDGGGNQPQHF.

This chain links TRBV10-2 with TRBJ2-7; D is unclear. Germline V gene lookup returns CDR1 WSHSY and CDR2 SAAADI. The CDR3 is 11 amino acids. The V end lost 6 bases, the J end lost 7 bases, and 10 bases lay between the germline ends. CDR3: CASRTSSEQYF. DNA of the CDR3: TGCGCCAGCAGGACCTCTTCTGAGCAGTACTTC.

In its sample, this clone was seen a few times. The chain links TRBV10-2 to TRBJ1-4, with D perhaps matching TRBD1 (5 bases). Germline loops: CDR1 WSHSY, CDR2 SAAADI. The CDR3 loop spans 13 amino acids. V was shortened by 7 bases and J by 2 bases, with 8 bases between the two germline ends. The CDR3 region is CASTRGTNEKLFF. In DNA form, the CDR3 reads TGCGCCAGCACGCGGGGGACTAATGAAAAACTGTTTTTT.

The chain recombines TRBV27 with TRBJ2-7; possibly TRBD1 or TRBD2 for D (5 bases each). The V and J ends lost 3 bases and 6 bases respectively, with 15 bases between them. This CDR3 contains 14 residues. Germline V gene lookup returns CDR1 MNHEY and CDR2 SMNVEV (reference sequence). The CDR3 nucleotides read TGTGCCAGCAGTTTTTTGAGAGGGGCGGTCGAGCAGTACTTC. Its translation is CASSFLRGAVEQYF.

This clone was seen more than once but under ten times. This chain joins TRBV2 and TRBJ2-1; 10 bases match TRBD2. This CDR3 comprises 14 residues. V lost 0 bases to trimming and J lost 14 bases; unmatched junction nucleotides: 7. The V gene's germline CDR1 is SNHLY and CDR2 FYNNEI. The CDR3 bases are TGTGCCAGCAGTGAAGCGAGCGGGGGGGCCTTTAAGTTCTTC. Its protein is CASSEASGGAFKFF.

This clone was recorded a few times. The chain links TRBV6-6 to TRBJ1-1, with D perhaps TRBD1 (5 bases). Germline V gene data show CDR1 as MNHNY and CDR2 as SVGAGI (reference sequence). The V and J ends lost 7 bases and 5 bases respectively, with 17 bases between them. This CDR3 has 14 amino acids. The CDR3 here is CASTEPGIRTEAFF. The CDR3 DNA reads TGTGCCAGCACCGAGCCAGGGATTAGGACTGAAGCTTTCTTT.

The chain joins TRBV6-5 to TRBJ2-7; 11 nucleotides agree with TRBD2. The CDR3 loop spans 14 amino acids. Germline V lookup: CDR1 MNHEY, CDR2 SVGAGI. J gave up 8 bases and V 0 bases, and 3 bases lay outside the gene matches. CDR3 bases: TGTGCCAGCAGTTACTCGGCTAGCGGGGGGAAGCAGTACTTC. Its translation is CASSYSASGGKQYF.

The rearrangement joins TRBV30 to TRBJ2-7; D assignment may be TRBD1 or TRBD2 (6 bases each). The CDR3 totals 14 residues. Germline values: CDR1 GTSNPN, CDR2 SVGIG (reference sequence). V was trimmed by 3 bases and J by 6 bases, leaving 18 bases between them. The CDR3 DNA is TGTGCCTGGAGCCCTGGAGACAGGAGGGGCGAGCAGTACTTC. Translating it yields CAWSPGDRRGEQYF. The complete variable domain, with remaining parts taken from reference TRBV30 and TRBJ2-7, reads SQTIHQWPATLVQPVGSPLSLECTVEGTSNPNLYWYRQAAGRGLQLLFYSVGIGQISSEVPQNLSASRPQDRQFILSSKKLLLSDSGFYLCAWSPGDRRGEQYFGPGTRLTVT.

The J gene is TRBJ2-7, the V gene TRBV6-5, with TRBD1 identical over 8 bases. Germline assignment: CDR1 MNHEY and CDR2 SVGAGI. The CDR3 consists of 15 residues. V shed 5 bases, J shed 0 bases, and the junction held 6 bases outside the gene matches. CDR3 sequence: CASSVGQVSSYEQYF. CDR3 nucleotides: TGTGCCAGCAGTGTGGGACAGGTCAGCTCCTACGAGCAGTACTTC.